These 9 T cell receptor beta chains originate from one sample sequenced in a study of spatial heterogeneity in lung cancer. Study-wide results and caveats: Mutation counts in tumors were tracked by counts of expanded intratumoral alpha and beta TCRs.

Described time point: sample taken at primary tumor resection. TCRdb reprocessed the 5' RACE reads with MiXCR, giving one entry per CDR3 protein. Altogether 4,000 to 6,500 distinct CDR3 sequences are present, 6% to 7.5% being singletons, with the ten largest covering around a third. These receptors' targets are unknown. Specimen: lung tumor tissue, collected at surgery. The receptor set was obtained from a female donor with early-stage non-small cell lung cancer.

Concerning this clonotype itself: Found in a library prepared for alpha chains, this beta chain is an off-target read, and its abundance has little meaning. Here the CDR3 reads CSVKANSYEQYF. For the CDR3, the DNA is TGCAGCGTCAAGGCCAACTCCTACGAGCAGTACTTC. The chain is built from TRBV29-1 and TRBJ2-7, with D unresolved. This CDR3 is 12 amino acids long. Germline V gives CDR1 SQVTM, CDR2 ANQGSEA. Trimming pared 6 bases from V and 0 bases from J, leaving 9 bases between.

Details on this clonotype: Found in a library prepared for alpha chains, this beta chain is an off-target read, and its abundance has little meaning. The chain employs TRBV29-1 and TRBJ2-7; 8 bases are shared with TRBD2. Germline V gene lookup returns CDR1 SQVTM and CDR2 ANQGSEA. The CDR3 runs 11 residues. The junction had 5 bases not matched to a gene; V was cut back by 7 bases and J by 6 bases. The CDR3 sequence is CSAETSGEQYF. In DNA, the CDR3 is TGCAGCGCAGAAACTAGCGGCGAGCAGTACTTC.

This clonotype is medium-sized by share. Being off target in a library aimed at alpha chains, this beta chain has a size of little meaning. This chain joins TRBV19 and TRBJ1-6, with no clear D. CDR1 and CDR2 (germline): LNHDA, SQIVND (reference sequence). The V and J ends lost 10 bases and 7 bases respectively, with 11 bases between them. The CDR3 is 12 residues long. CDR3 DNA sequence: TGTGCCACTAATAAGCAGAATTCACCCCTCCACTTT. Translating it yields CATNKQNSPLHF. Drawing the rest from reference TRBV19 and TRBJ1-6, the complete variable domain is DGGITQSPKYLFRKEGQNVTLSCEQNLNHDAMYWYRQDPGQGLRLIYYSQIVNDFQKGDIAEGYSVSREKKESFPLTVTSAQKNPTAFYLCATNKQNSPLHFGNGTRLTVT.

By share, this clonotype counts as medium-sized. This beta chain appears as a stray read in a library generated for alpha chains; its size is not informative. The chain uses TRBV28 and TRBJ1-2; 10 positions match TRBD1. This CDR3 region has 14 residues. Germline V gene data show CDR1 as MDHEN and CDR2 as SYDVKM. Trimming removed 8 bases from V and 5 bases from J; junction bases left unmatched: 8. The CDR3 DNA is TGTGCCAGCCTGGACAGGGGGTCCCTTTATGGCTACACCTTC. It translates to CASLDRGSLYGYTF.

This clonotype was detected many times. This beta chain is a stray read from a library made for alpha chains; its abundance is not meaningful. This chain links TRBV20-1 with TRBJ2-1; possibly TRBD2 for D (6 bases). The CDR3 spans 14 residues. Germline CDR1 and CDR2: DFQATT and SNEGSKA (reference sequence). V shed 4 bases and J shed 10 bases, with 20 bases lying between them. CDR3 in amino acids: CSATHWRDLREQFF. CDR3 bases: TGCAGTGCTACTCATTGGAGGGATTTACGGGAGCAGTTCTTC.

This clonotype was recorded at least ten times. Little can be read into the size of this beta chain, an off-target read in a library designed for alpha chains. The genes are TRBV20-1 and TRBJ1-3; 7 positions agree with TRBD1. The CDR3 extends over 11 amino acids. The V gene end was trimmed by 4 bases and the J gene end by 10 bases; junction bases not matched to a gene: 4. Germline CDR1 and CDR2: DFQATT and SNEGSKA (reference sequence). The DNA of the CDR3 is TGCAGTGCTAAGTCAGGGGGGACCATATATTTT. It specifies CSAKSGGTIYF.

This clonotype has at least ten counts. The library was designed around alpha chains, so this beta chain is a stray read whose abundance carries little weight. This chain connects TRBV19 to TRBJ2-1; 10 bases map to TRBD2. The germline V gene encodes CDR1 LNHDA and CDR2 SQIVND (reference sequence). Losses at the gene ends were 8 bases for V and 5 bases for J; bases not matched to a gene: 6. CDR3 size: 14 residues. The CDR3 here is CASWTSGGHNEQFF. The CDR3 nucleotides read TGTGCCAGTTGGACTAGCGGAGGGCACAATGAGCAGTTCTTC.

This clonotype appeared many times. Found in a library prepared for alpha chains, this beta chain is an off-target read, and its abundance has little meaning. This chain joins TRBV5-6 and TRBJ1-2, with 7 nucleotides matching TRBD1. Losses at the gene ends were 4 bases for V and 5 bases for J; bases not matched to a gene: 8. The CDR3 has 14 residues. CDR1 and CDR2 (germline): SGHDT, YYEEEE. CDR3 sequence (DNA): TGTGCCAGCAGCCTCCAGACAGGGACGTATGGCTACACCTTC. Translating it yields CASSLQTGTYGYTF.

This clonotype is judged medium-sized. This beta chain is an unintended read in a library built for alpha chains; its size means little. The V gene is TRBV28, the J gene TRBJ2-7; D unclear. Trimming cost V 7 bases and J 3 bases, with 19 bases left between them. The CDR3 runs 15 residues. The germline V gene encodes CDR1 MDHEN and CDR2 SYDVKM. As DNA, the CDR3 is TGTGCCAGCATCCCTGGCGGCTCGCCTGGCTACGAGCAGTACTTC. Translating it yields CASIPGGSPGYEQYF.